This TCR beta chain came from a study of radiation and T cells in renal cell carcinoma. Study-wide background: Nephrectomy followed 15 Gy stereotactic body radiation by 4 weeks.

The germline gives CDR1 MNHNS, CDR2 SASEGT. The CDR3 is 17 residues long. V lost 2 bases, J lost 1 base, and 18 bases lay in between. Time point here: baseline pretreatment blood. The treatment denotes: 15 Gy SBRT to primary tumor, nephrectomy 4 weeks later. This renal cell carcinoma was of the clear cell type. Method: immunoSEQ multiplex PCR; TCRdb's copy keeps in-frame clones and lacks some. This sample has roughly 120,000 clones, with approximately 82% found just once. A note on this clone: Its specificity is unknown.

Study-level points and caveats: Top tumor clonotypes rose in blood 2 weeks post-radiation, then contracted. Pretreatment tumor biopsies were lacking, so baseline clonotypes are unknown.

The chain is built from TRBV6-1 and TRBJ2-7; D possibly corresponds to TRBD2 (6 bases). The sequenced sample was blood, obtained from a patient whose treatment included radiotherapy and nephrectomy. This receptor was taken from a woman aged 60-70 years with renal cell carcinoma. The CDR3 region is CASSESAGFRGSYEQYF. Written as DNA, the CDR3 is TGTGCCAGCAGTGAATCCGCGGGATTCCGGGGATCCTACGAGCAGTACTTC.